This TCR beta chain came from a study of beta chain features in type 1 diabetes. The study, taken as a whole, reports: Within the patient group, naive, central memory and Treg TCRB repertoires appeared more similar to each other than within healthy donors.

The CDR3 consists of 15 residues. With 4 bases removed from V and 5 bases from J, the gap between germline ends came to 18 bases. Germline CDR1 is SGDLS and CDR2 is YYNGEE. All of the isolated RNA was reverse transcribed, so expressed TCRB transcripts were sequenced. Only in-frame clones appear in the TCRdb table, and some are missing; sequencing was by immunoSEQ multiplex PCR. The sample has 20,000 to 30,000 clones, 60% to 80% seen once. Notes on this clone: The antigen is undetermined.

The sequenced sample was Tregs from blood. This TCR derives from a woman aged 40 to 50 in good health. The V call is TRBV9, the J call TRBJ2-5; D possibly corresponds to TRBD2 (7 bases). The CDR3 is CASSPRWGGIETQYF. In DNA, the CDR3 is TGTGCCAGCAGCCCACGATGGGGGGGCATTGAGACCCAGTACTTC.